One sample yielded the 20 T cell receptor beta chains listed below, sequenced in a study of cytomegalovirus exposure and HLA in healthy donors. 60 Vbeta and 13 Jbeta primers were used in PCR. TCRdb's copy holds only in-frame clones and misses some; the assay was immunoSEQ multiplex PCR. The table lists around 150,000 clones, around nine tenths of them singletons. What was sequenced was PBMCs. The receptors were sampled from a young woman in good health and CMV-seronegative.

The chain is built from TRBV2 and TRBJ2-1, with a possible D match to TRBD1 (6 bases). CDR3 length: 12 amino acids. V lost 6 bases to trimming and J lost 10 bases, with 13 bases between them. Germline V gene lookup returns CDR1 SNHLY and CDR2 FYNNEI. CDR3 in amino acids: CASRTQGREQFF. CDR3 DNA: TGTGCCAGCAGAACACAGGGAAGGGAGCAGTTCTTC.

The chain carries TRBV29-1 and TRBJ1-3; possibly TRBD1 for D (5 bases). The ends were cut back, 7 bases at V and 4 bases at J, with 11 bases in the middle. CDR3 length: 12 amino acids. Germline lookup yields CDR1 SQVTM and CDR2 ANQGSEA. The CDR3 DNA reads TGCAGCGCCGCAGGGTCCGGAAACACCATATATTTT. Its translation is CSAAGSGNTIYF.

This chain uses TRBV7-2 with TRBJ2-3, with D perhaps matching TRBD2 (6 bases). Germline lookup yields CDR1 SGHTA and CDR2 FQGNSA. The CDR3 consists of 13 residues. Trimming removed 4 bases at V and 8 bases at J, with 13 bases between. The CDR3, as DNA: TGTGCCAGCAGCTCATATTCCGGGAGTACGCAGTATTTT. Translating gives CASSSYSGSTQYF. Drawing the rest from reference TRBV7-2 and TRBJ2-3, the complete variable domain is GAGVSQSPSNKVTEKGKDVELRCDPISGHTALYWYRQSLGQGLEFLIYFQGNSAPDKSGLPSDRFSAERTGGSVSTLTIQRTQQEDSAVYLCASSSYSGSTQYFGPGTRLTVL.

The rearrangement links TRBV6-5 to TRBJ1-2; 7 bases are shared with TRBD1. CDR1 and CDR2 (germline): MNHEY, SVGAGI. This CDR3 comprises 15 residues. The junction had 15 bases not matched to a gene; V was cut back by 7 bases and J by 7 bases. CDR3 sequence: CASTSGTGQRRGYTF. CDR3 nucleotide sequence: TGTGCCAGCACTAGTGGGACGGGACAGCGACGTGGCTACACCTTC.

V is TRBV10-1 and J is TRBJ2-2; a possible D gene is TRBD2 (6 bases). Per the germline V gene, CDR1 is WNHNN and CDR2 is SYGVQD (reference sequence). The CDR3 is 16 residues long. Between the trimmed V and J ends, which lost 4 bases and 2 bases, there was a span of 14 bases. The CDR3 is CASSAWTTPNTGELFF. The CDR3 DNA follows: TGCGCCAGCAGTGCTTGGACTACCCCAAACACCGGGGAGCTGTTTTTT.

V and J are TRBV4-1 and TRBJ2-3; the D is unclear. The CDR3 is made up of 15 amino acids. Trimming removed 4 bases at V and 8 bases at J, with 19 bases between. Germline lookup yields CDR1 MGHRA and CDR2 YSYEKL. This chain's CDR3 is CASSPLAQTGSTQYF. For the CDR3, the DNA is TGCGCCAGCAGCCCACTGGCGCAGACGGGTAGTACGCAGTATTTT.

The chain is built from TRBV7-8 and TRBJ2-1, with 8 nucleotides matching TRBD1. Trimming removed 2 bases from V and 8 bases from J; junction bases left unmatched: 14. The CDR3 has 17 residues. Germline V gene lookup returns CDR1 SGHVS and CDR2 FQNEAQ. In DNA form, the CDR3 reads TGTGCCAGCAGCTTAATTCCCCCCGGACAGGGTTGGTATGAGCAGTTCTTC. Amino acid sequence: CASSLIPPGQGWYEQFF.

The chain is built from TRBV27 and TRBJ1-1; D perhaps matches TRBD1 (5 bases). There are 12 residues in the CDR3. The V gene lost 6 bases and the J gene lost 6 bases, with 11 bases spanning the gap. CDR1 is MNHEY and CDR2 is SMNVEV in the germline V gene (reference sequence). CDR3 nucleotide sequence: TGTGCCAGCAGCCCCCCGGGGGCTGAAGCTTTCTTT. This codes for CASSPPGAEAFF.

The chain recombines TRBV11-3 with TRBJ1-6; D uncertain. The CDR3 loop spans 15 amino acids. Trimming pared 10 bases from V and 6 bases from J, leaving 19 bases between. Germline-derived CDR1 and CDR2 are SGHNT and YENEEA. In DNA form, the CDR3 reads TGTGCCACCCACTTAATAAGTGTCGGTAATTCACCCCTCCACTTT. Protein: CATHLISVGNSPLHF.

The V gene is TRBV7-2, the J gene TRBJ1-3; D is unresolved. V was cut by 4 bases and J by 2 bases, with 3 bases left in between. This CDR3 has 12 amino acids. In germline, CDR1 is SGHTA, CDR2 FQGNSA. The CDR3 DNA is TGTGCCAGCAGCTCCGCTGGAAACACCATATATTTT. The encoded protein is CASSSAGNTIYF. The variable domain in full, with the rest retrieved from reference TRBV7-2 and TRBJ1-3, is GAGVSQSPSNKVTEKGKDVELRCDPISGHTALYWYRQSLGQGLEFLIYFQGNSAPDKSGLPSDRFSAERTGGSVSTLTIQRTQQEDSAVYLCASSSAGNTIYFGEGSWLTVV.

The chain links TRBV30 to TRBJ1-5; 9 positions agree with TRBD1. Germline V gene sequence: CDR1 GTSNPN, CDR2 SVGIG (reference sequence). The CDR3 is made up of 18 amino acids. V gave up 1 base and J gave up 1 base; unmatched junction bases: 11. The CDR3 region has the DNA TGTGCCTGGAGTGCAAGACAGGGGGGTGGTCAGAGCAATCAGCCCCAGCATTTT. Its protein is CAWSARQGGGQSNQPQHF.

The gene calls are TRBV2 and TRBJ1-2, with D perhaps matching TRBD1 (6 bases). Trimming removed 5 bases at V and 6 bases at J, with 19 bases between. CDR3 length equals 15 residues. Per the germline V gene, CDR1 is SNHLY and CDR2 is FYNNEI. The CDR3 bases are TGTGCCAGCAGTCCGGACAGCGAGTTCCTAAATGGCTACACCTTC. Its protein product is CASSPDSEFLNGYTF.

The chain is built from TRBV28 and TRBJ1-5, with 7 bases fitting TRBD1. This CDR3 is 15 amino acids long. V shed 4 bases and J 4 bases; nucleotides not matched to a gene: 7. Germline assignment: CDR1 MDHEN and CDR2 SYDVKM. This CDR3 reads CASSSRGLRNQPQHF. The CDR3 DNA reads TGTGCCAGCAGTTCAAGGGGGCTTAGGAATCAGCCCCAGCATTTT.

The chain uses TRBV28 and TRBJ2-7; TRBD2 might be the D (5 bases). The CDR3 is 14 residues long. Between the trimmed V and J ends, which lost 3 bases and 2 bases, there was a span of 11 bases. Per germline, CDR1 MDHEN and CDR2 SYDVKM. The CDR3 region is CASSLAGMTYEQYF. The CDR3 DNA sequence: TGTGCCAGCAGTTTGGCCGGGATGACCTACGAGCAGTACTTC.

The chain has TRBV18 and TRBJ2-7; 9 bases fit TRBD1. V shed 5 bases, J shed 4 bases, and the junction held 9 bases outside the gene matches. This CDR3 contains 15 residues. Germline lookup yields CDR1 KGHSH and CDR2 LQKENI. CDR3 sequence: CASSAGTGSAYEQYF. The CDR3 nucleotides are TGTGCCAGCTCAGCCGGGACAGGGAGTGCATACGAGCAGTACTTC.

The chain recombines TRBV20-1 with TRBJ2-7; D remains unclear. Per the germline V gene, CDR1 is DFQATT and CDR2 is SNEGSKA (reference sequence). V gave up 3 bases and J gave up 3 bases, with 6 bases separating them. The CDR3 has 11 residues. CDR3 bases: TGCAGTGCTAGGGCTGGCTACGAGCAGTACTTC. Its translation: CSARAGYEQYF.

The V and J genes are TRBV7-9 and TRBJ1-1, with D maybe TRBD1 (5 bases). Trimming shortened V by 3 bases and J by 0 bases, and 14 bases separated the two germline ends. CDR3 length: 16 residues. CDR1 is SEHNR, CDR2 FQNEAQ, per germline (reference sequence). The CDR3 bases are TGTGCCAGCAGCTTCGGGCAGGGACTCATGAACACTGAAGCTTTCTTT. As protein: CASSFGQGLMNTEAFF.

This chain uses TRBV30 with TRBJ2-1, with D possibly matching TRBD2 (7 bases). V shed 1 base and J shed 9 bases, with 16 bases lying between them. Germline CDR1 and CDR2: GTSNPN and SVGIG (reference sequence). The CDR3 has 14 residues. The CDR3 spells CAWSAWGGRSEQFF. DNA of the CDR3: TGTGCCTGGAGTGCCTGGGGGGGGCGTAGTGAGCAGTTCTTC.

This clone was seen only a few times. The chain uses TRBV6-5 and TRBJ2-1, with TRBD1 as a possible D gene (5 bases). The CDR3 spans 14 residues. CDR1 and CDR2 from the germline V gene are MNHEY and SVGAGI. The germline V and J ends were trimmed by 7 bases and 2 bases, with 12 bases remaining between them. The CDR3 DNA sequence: TGTGCCAGCACTTTCGACAGAGCCTACAATGAGCAGTTCTTC. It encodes CASTFDRAYNEQFF.

CDR3 in DNA: TGTGCCAGCAAATGGGAGGTCAAAAACATTCAGTACTTC. Its translation is CASKWEVKNIQYF. The J gene is TRBJ2-4, the V gene TRBV2; tentatively, D is TRBD2 (6 bases). The CDR3 runs to 13 residues. Trimming cost V 7 bases and J 3 bases, with 10 bases left between them. Germline CDR1 SNHLY, CDR2 FYNNEI.